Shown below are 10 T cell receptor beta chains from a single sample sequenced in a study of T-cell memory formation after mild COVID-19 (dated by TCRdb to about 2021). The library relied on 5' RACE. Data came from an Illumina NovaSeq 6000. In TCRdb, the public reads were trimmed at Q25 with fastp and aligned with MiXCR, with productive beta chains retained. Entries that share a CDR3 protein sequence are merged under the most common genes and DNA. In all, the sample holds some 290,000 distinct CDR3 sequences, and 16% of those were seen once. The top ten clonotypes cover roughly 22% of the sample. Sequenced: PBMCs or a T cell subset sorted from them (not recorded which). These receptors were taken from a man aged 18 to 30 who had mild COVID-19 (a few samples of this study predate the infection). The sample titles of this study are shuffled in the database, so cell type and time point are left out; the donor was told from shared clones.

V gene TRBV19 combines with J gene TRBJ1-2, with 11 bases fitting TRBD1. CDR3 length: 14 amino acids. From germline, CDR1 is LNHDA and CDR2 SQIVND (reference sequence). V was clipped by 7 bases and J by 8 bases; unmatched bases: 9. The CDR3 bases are TGTGCCAGTACCTCGGACAGGGGGCATGGAGGCTACACCTTC. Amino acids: CASTSDRGHGGYTF.

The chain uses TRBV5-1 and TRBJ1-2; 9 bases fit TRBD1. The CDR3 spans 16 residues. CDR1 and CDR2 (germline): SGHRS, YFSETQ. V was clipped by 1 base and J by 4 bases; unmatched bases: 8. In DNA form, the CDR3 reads TGCGCCAGCAGCTTGTCGATACAGGGGGCCGCCTATGGCTACACCTTC. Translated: CASSLSIQGAAYGYTF.

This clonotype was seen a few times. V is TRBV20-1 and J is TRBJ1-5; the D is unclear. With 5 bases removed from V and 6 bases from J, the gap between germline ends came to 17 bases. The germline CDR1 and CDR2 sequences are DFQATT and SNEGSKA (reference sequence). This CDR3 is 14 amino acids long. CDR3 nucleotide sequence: TGCAGTGCTGGAGGTCCTCCACCTTCTCAGCCCCAGCATTTT. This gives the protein CSAGGPPPSQPQHF.

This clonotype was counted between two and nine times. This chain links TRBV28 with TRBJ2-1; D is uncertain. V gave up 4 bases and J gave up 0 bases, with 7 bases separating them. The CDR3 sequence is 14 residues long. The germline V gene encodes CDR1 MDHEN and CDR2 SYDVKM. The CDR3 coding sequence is TGTGCCAGCAGTTGGGCGGACTCCTACAATGAGCAGTTCTTC. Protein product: CASSWADSYNEQFF.

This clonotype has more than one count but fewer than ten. The CDR3 loop reads CASSGQIQETQYF. In DNA form, the CDR3 reads TGTGCCAGCAGCGGGCAGATCCAAGAGACCCAGTACTTC. The chain uses TRBV2 and TRBJ2-5, with D unresolved. CDR1 and CDR2 from the germline V gene are SNHLY and FYNNEI. V lost 6 bases to trimming and J lost 1 base, with 9 bases between them. The CDR3 spans 13 residues.

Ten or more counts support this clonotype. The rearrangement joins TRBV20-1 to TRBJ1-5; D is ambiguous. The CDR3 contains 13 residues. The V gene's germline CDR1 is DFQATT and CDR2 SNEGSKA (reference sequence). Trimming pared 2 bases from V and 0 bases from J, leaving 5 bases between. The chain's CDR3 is CSARSDSNQPQHF. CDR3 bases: TGCAGTGCTAGATCGGATAGCAATCAGCCCCAGCATTTT.

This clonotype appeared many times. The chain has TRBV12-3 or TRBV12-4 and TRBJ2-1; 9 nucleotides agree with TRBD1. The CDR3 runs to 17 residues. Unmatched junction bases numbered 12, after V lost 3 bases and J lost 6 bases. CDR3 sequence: CASSLGMGQGKGNEQFF. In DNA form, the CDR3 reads TGTGCCAGCAGTTTGGGGATGGGACAGGGAAAAGGCAATGAGCAGTTCTTC.

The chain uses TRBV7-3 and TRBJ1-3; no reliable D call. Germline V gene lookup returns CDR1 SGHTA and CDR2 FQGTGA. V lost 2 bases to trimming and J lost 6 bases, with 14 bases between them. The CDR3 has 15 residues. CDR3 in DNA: TGTGCCAGCAGCTTACGGCCGGGATGGGAAAACACCATATATTTT. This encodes CASSLRPGWENTIYF.

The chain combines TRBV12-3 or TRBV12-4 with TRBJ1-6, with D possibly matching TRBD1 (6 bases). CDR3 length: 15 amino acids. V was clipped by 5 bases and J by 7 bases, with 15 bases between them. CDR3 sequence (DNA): TGTGCCAGCAGTATGACAGGTTCGACGAATTCACCCCTCCACTTT. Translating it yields CASSMTGSTNSPLHF.

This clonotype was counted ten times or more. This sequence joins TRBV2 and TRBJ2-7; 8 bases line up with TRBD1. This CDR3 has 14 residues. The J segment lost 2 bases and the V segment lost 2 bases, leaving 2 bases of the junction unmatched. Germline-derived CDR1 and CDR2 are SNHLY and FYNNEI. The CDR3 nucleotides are TGTGCCAGCAGTGAACAGGGGGCGACCTACGAGCAGTACGTC. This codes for CASSEQGATYEQYV.